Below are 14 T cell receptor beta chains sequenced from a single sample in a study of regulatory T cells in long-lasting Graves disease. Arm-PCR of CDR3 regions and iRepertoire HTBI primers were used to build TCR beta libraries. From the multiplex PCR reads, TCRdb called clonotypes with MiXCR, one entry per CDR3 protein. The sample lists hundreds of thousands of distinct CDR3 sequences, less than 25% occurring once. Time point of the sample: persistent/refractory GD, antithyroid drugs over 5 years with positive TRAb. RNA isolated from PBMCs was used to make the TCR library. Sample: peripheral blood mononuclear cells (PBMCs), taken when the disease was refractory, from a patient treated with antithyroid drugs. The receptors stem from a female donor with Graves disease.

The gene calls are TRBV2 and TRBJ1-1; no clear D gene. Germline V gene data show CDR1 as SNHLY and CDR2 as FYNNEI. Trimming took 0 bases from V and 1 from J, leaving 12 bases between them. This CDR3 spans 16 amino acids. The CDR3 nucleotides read TGTGCCAGCAGTGAAGCGCTTGGAGAGAGGAACACTGAAGCTTTCTTT. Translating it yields CASSEALGERNTEAFF.

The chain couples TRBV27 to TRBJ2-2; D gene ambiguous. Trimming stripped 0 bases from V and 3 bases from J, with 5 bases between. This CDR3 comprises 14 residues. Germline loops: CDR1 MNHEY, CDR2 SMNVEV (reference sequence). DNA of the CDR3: TGTGCCAGCAGTTTATCCGGGTACACCGGGGAGCTGTTTTTT. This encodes CASSLSGYTGELFF.

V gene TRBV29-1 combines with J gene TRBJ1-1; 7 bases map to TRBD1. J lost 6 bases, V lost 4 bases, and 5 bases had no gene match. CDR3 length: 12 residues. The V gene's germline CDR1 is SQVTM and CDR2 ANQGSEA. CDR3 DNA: TGCAGCGTTGTGAGGGACAGAGCTGAAGCTTTCTTT. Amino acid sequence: CSVVRDRAEAFF. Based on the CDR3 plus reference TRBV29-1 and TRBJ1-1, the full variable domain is SAVISQKPSRDICQRGTSLTIQCQVDSQVTMMFWYRQQPGQSLTLIATANQGSEATYESGFVIDKFPISRPNLTFSTLTVSNMSPEDSSIYLCSVVRDRAEAFFGQGTRLTVV.

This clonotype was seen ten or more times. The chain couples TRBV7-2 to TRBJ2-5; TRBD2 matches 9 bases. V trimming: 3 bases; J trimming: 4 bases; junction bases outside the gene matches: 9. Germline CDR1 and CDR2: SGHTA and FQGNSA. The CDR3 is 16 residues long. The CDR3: CASSFSSGMGLETQYF. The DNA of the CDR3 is TGTGCCAGCAGCTTCTCTAGCGGGATGGGGCTAGAGACCCAGTACTTC.

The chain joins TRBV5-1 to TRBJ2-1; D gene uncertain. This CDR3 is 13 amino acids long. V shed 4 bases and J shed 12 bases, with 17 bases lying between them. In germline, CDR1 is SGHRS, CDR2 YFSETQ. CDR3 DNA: TGCGCCAGCAGCCCGTTGGTTATGGTTGGGCAGTTCTTC. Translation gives CASSPLVMVGQFF.

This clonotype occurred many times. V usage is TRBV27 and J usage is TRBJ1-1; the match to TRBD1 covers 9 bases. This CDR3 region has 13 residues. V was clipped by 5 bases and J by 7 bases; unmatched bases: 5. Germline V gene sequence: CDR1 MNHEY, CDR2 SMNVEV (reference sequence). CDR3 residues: CASSMGTGNEAFF. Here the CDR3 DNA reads TGTGCCAGCAGTATGGGGACAGGGAATGAAGCTTTCTTT.

CDR3 sequence reads: CSARDSLAGDYNEQFF. Here the CDR3 DNA reads TGCAGTGCTAGAGATTCCCTAGCGGGAGACTACAATGAGCAGTTCTTC. J is TRBJ2-5 and V is TRBV20-1; 10 bases are a match to TRBD2. The DNA end is a closer match to TRBJ2-1, so the J assignment may be wrong. Germline CDR1 is DFQATT and CDR2 is SNEGSKA (reference sequence). The CDR3 consists of 16 residues.

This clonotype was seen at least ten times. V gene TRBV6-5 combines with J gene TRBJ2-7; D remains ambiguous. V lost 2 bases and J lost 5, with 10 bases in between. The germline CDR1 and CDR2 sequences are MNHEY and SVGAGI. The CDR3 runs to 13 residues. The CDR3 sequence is CASSYPRPNEQYF. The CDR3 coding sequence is TGTGCCAGCAGTTACCCCCGGCCCAACGAGCAGTACTTC.

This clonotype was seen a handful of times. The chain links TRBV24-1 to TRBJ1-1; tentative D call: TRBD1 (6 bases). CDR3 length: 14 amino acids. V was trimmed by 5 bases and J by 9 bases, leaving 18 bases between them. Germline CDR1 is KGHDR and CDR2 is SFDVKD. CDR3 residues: CATSGRRGTAQAFF. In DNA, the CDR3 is TGTGCCACCAGTGGACGTAGGGGGACTGCCCAAGCTTTCTTT.

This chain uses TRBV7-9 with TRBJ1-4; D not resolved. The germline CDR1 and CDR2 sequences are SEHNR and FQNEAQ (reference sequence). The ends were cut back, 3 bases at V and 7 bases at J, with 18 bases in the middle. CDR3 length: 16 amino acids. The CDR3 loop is CASSFASGLRGEKLFF. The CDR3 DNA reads TGTGCCAGCAGCTTCGCTTCTGGACTCCGAGGTGAAAAACTGTTTTTT.

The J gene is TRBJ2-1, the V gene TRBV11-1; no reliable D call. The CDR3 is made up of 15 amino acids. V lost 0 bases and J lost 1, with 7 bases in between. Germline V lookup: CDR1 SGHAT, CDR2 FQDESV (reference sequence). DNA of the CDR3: TGTGCCAGCAGCTTAGCGCTAAGATCCTACAATGAGCAGTTCTTC. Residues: CASSLALRSYNEQFF.

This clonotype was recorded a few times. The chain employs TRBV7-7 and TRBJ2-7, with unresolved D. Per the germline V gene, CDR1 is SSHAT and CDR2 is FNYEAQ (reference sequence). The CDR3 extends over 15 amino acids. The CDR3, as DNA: TGTGCTAGCCCCGCGAGCAGGAAGTTCTCCTACGAGCAGTACTTC. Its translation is CASPASRKFSYEQYF.

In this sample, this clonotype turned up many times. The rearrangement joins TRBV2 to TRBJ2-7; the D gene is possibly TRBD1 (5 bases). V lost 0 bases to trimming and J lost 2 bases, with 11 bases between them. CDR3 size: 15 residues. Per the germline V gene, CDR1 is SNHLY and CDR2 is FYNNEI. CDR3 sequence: CASSEASGSAYEQYF. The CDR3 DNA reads TGTGCCAGCAGTGAAGCATCAGGGTCTGCCTACGAGCAGTACTTC. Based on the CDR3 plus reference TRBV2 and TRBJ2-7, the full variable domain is EPEVTQTPSHQVTQMGQEVILRCVPISNHLYFYWYRQILGQKVEFLVSFYNNEISEKSEIFDDQFSVERPDGSNFTLKIRSTKLEDSAMYFCASSEASGSAYEQYFGPGTRLTVT.

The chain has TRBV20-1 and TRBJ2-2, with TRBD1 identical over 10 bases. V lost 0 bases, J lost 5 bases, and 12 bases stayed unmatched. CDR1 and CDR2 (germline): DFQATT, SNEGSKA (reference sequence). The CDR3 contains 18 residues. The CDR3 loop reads CSARDRTGGRSTTGELFF. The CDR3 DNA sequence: TGCAGTGCTAGAGACCGGACAGGGGGAAGGAGCACGACCGGGGAGCTGTTTTTT.